This entry lists 29 T cell receptor beta chains sequenced from one sample in a study of cytomegalovirus exposure and HLA in healthy donors. The PCR contained 60 Vbeta and 13 Jbeta primers. Sequencing used immunoSEQ multiplex PCR; TCRdb keeps in-frame clones, though not all of them. The repertoire consists of 150,000 to 200,000 clones, with roughly 85% occurring once and the leading ten covering about 2.5%. Material: PBMCs. The receptor source for this set is a woman between 50 and 59 years old in good health and CMV-seronegative.

The rearrangement joins TRBV6-5 to TRBJ2-5; D perhaps matches TRBD2 (5 bases). TRBJ2-7 matches the DNA end more closely, so the J call is doubtful. Germline CDR1 MNHEY, CDR2 SVGAGI. This CDR3 region has 14 residues. DNA for the CDR3: TGTGCCAGCAGTTACGGAGCGGCGTACTACGAGCAGTACTTC. Its translation: CASSYGAAYYEQYF.

Written as DNA, the CDR3 is TGTGCCAGCAGCTACCTGTTTGCGGGAGGTTCAGATACGCAGTATTTT. It specifies CASSYLFAGGSDTQYF. The chain recombines TRBV7-6 with TRBJ2-3; 8 bases line up with TRBD2. Germline V gene sequence: CDR1 SGHVS, CDR2 FNYEAQ. This CDR3 contains 16 residues. V trimming: 4 bases; J trimming: 4 bases; junction bases outside the gene matches: 10.

The chain carries TRBV28 and TRBJ1-2, with D possibly TRBD1 on 6 matching bases. Germline loops: CDR1 MDHEN, CDR2 SYDVKM. V was pared by 2 bases and J by 8 bases, with 24 bases between. The length of the CDR3 is 17 residues. CDR3 bases: TGTGCCAGCAGTTTAGAGGGGGTGGGGGGGAGTTTAGGAGGCTACACCTTC. Protein: CASSLEGVGGSLGGYTF.

The rearrangement links TRBV28 to TRBJ1-3, with TRBD1 matching over 9 bases. V shed 3 bases, J shed 2 bases, and the junction held 5 bases outside the gene matches. Germline-derived CDR1 and CDR2 are MDHEN and SYDVKM. The CDR3 contains 16 residues. The CDR3 protein is CASSFLRTGAGNTIYF. The CDR3 bases are TGTGCCAGCAGTTTTCTTCGGACAGGGGCTGGAAACACCATATATTTT. Looking up the rest from reference TRBV28 and TRBJ1-3 gives the full variable domain: DVKVTQSSRYLVKRTGEKVFLECVQDMDHENMFWYRQDPGLGLRLIYFSYDVKMKEKGDIPEGYSVSREKKERFSLILESASTNQTSMYLCASSFLRTGAGNTIYFGEGSWLTVV.

This CDR3 reads CASSLVALGYGYTF. Here the CDR3 DNA reads TGTGCCAGCAGCTTAGTAGCCCTCGGCTATGGCTACACCTTC. The chain has TRBV7-9 and TRBJ1-2; D not resolved. Trimming removed 1 base from V and 4 bases from J, with 10 bases in between. Germline CDR1 and CDR2: SEHNR and FQNEAQ (reference sequence). The CDR3 length is 14 residues.

Details on this clone: Other DNA sequences from this sample encode an identical CDR3 as well. The rearrangement joins TRBV18 to TRBJ2-5; perhaps TRBD2 as D (6 bases). Trimming took off 3 bases at V and 2 bases at J, with 10 bases between the two ends. The CDR3 covers 14 residues. The V gene's germline CDR1 is KGHSH and CDR2 LQKENI. The CDR3 sequence is CASSPRELQETQYF. The DNA for the CDR3 is TGTGCCAGCTCACCTCGGGAGCTTCAAGAGACCCAGTACTTC.

V is TRBV9 and J is TRBJ2-7; TRBD1 matches at 7 bases. Losses at the gene ends were 0 bases for V and 3 bases for J; bases not matched to a gene: 3. This CDR3 comprises 14 residues. Germline V lookup: CDR1 SGDLS, CDR2 YYNGEE. CDR3 DNA: TGTGCCAGCAGCGTAGGTTCAGGGGGCTACGAGCAGTACTTC. Translating gives CASSVGSGGYEQYF.

Written as DNA, the CDR3 is TGCGCCAGCAGCCAAAATCTCGACAGGTACTATGGCTACACCTTC. Translation: CASSQNLDRYYGYTF. The genes are TRBV4-1 and TRBJ1-2; D possibly corresponds to TRBD1 (6 bases). V lost 2 bases to trimming and J lost 3 bases, with 13 bases between them. CDR1 and CDR2 from the germline V gene are MGHRA and YSYEKL. This CDR3 has 15 residues.

V and J are TRBV4-3 and TRBJ2-3; a possible D gene is TRBD2 (5 bases). The CDR3 extends over 17 amino acids. The V and J ends lost 0 bases and 0 bases respectively, with 13 bases between them. Germline assignment: CDR1 LGHNA and CDR2 YSLEER. This CDR3 reads CASSQDPGRRSTDTQYF. The CDR3, as DNA: TGCGCCAGCAGCCAAGATCCGGGCAGGAGGAGCACAGATACGCAGTATTTT.

This clone showed up just a few times. J is TRBJ2-6 and V is TRBV29-1; D call uncertain. The CDR3 runs to 13 residues. The ends were cut back, 7 bases at V and 2 bases at J, with 9 bases in the middle. Germline CDR1 reads SQVTM; CDR2 reads ANQGSEA. For the CDR3, the DNA is TGCAGCGCCGCGGCCCCTGGGGCCAACGTCCTGACTTTC. The encoded protein is CSAAAPGANVLTF.

This chain connects TRBV7-2 to TRBJ1-2; 11 bases align to TRBD1. With 1 base clipped from V and 4 bases from J, the junction kept 2 bases outside the gene matches. From germline, CDR1 is SGHTA and CDR2 FQGNSA. This CDR3 has 15 amino acids. For the CDR3, the DNA is TGTGCCAGCAGCTTAGGGACAGGGGGCACCTATGGCTACACCTTC. This sequence encodes CASSLGTGGTYGYTF.

The V gene is TRBV27, the J gene TRBJ2-5, with 7 bases matching TRBD2. TRBJ2-7 matches the DNA end more closely, so the J call is doubtful. The CDR3 totals 14 residues. The germline gives CDR1 MNHEY, CDR2 SMNVEV (reference sequence). The CDR3 DNA reads TGTGCCAGCAGTCCCACGGGGGGTCCGTACGAGCAGTACTTC. Translating it yields CASSPTGGPYEQYF.

The rearrangement joins TRBV5-1 to TRBJ2-7; D might be TRBD1 (7 bases). This CDR3 is 15 amino acids long. CDR1 and CDR2 (germline): SGHRS, YFSETQ. V was pared by 4 bases and J by 2 bases, with 16 bases between. The CDR3 reads CASSQSTGEAYEQYF. The CDR3 region has the DNA TGCGCCAGCAGCCAATCTACAGGGGAGGCCTACGAGCAGTACTTC.

This chain connects TRBV2 to TRBJ2-7; TRBD2 aligns across 10 bases. This CDR3 spans 13 amino acids. Trimming removed 9 bases from V and 3 bases from J; junction bases left unmatched: 5. Germline V gives CDR1 SNHLY, CDR2 FYNNEI. CDR3 bases: TGTGCCAGGGCCGGGACTAGCGACTACGAGCAGTACTTC. Translation gives CARAGTSDYEQYF.

This clone was counted between two and nine times. J is TRBJ2-7 and V is TRBV4-1, with D maybe TRBD1 (5 bases). CDR1 and CDR2 (germline): MGHRA, YSYEKL. CDR3 size: 13 residues. Trimming removed 1 base at V and 4 bases at J, with 8 bases between. CDR3 amino acids: CASSQVGAYEQYF. The CDR3 DNA is TGCGCCAGCAGCCAAGTTGGGGCGTACGAGCAGTACTTC.

The rearrangement uses TRBV7-9 and TRBJ2-7, with D possibly TRBD1 on 6 matching bases. V was shortened by 4 bases and J by 6 bases, with 13 bases between the two germline ends. The CDR3 spans 13 residues. In germline, CDR1 is SEHNR, CDR2 FQNEAQ (reference sequence). CDR3 nucleotide sequence: TGTGCCAGCAGCTCGACAGGTTCGGGCGAGCAGTACTTC. This translates into CASSSTGSGEQYF.

The CDR3 is CASSRGLMNYEQYF. CDR3 in DNA: TGTGCCAGCAGTCGGGGACTGATGAACTACGAGCAGTACTTC. The rearrangement uses TRBV27 and TRBJ2-7, with TRBD2 as a possible D gene (6 bases). Deletions cut 5 bases from V and 3 bases from J, with 14 bases between. From germline, CDR1 is MNHEY and CDR2 SMNVEV (reference sequence). CDR3 length equals 14 residues.

V is TRBV7-9 and J is TRBJ1-2; no firm D call. The V gene lost 11 bases and the J gene lost 3 bases, with 13 bases spanning the gap. Per the germline V gene, CDR1 is SEHNR and CDR2 is FQNEAQ (reference sequence). The CDR3 length is 12 residues. CDR3 coding DNA: TGTGCCCTGGAGGGATACTACTATGGCTACACCTTC. It codes for CALEGYYYGYTF.

The sample holds one count of this clone. The chain joins TRBV5-1 to TRBJ2-5, with D perhaps TRBD1 (6 bases). Trimming left V 1 base short and J 3 bases short, with 10 bases between. The CDR3 spans 14 residues. Germline V lookup: CDR1 SGHRS, CDR2 YFSETQ. In DNA, the CDR3 is TGCGCCAGCAGCTTGTCCCCAGGGGAAGAGACCCAGTACTTC. Translating gives CASSLSPGEETQYF.

The chain carries TRBV9 and TRBJ2-1; D possibly corresponds to TRBD2 (5 bases). Trimming pared 0 bases from V and 4 bases from J, leaving 14 bases between. The length of the CDR3 is 16 residues. From germline, CDR1 is SGDLS and CDR2 YYNGEE. The DNA of the CDR3 is TGTGCCAGCAGCGTAGCTGCGCGGGTTACGTACAATGAGCAGTTCTTC. Encoded protein: CASSVAARVTYNEQFF.

V gene TRBV27 combines with J gene TRBJ2-4, with 12 bases lining up with TRBD2. Per germline, CDR1 MNHEY and CDR2 SMNVEV (reference sequence). V trimming: 6 bases; J trimming: 1 base; junction bases outside the gene matches: 10. This CDR3 has 18 amino acids. The CDR3 reads CASSSGLAGLGAKNIQYF. CDR3 DNA: TGTGCCAGCAGCTCGGGACTAGCGGGCTTAGGGGCCAAAAACATTCAGTACTTC.

The chain links TRBV6-1 to TRBJ1-2, with 9 bases matching TRBD1. The V gene end was trimmed by 3 bases and the J gene end by 5 bases; junction bases not matched to a gene: 7. Germline-derived CDR1 and CDR2 are MNHNS and SASEGT. This CDR3 region has 15 residues. CDR3 loop: CASSDRTGVGYGYTF. As DNA, the CDR3 is TGTGCCAGCAGTGACCGGACAGGGGTTGGTTATGGCTACACCTTC.

The V call is TRBV18, the J call TRBJ2-7; 10 bases align to TRBD1. V was clipped by 6 bases and J by 5 bases; unmatched bases: 7. Looked up from germline, CDR1 is KGHSH and CDR2 is LQKENI. This CDR3 has 14 residues. The CDR3 is CASSPGTGANEQYF. CDR3 nucleotide sequence: TGTGCCAGCTCCCCCGGGACAGGGGCCAACGAGCAGTACTTC.

In this sample, this clone turned up a few times. The chain has TRBV7-2 and TRBJ1-3; TRBD1 matches 10 bases. V lost 4 bases and J lost 7; bases outside the gene matches: 4. This CDR3 has 14 amino acids. Germline V gene data show CDR1 as SGHTA and CDR2 as FQGNSA. The CDR3 sequence: CASSSTGGANTIYF. DNA of the CDR3: TGTGCCAGCAGCTCGACAGGGGGCGCGAACACCATATATTTT.

The rearrangement uses TRBV9 and TRBJ2-1; 11 bases fit TRBD2. This CDR3 has 15 amino acids. After removal of 3 bases from V and 2 bases from J, the junction contained 1 base not matched to a gene. CDR1 is SGDLS and CDR2 is YYNGEE in the germline V gene. CDR3 sequence (DNA): TGTGCCAGCAGCGCTAGCGGGGGGACCTACAATGAGCAGTTCTTC. This encodes CASSASGGTYNEQFF.

The chain recombines TRBV6-6 with TRBJ2-5; TRBD2 aligns across 13 bases. Germline V gives CDR1 MNHNY, CDR2 SVGAGI (reference sequence). After removal of 11 bases from V and 7 bases from J, the junction contained 16 bases not matched to a gene. The CDR3 extends over 16 amino acids. DNA for the CDR3: TGTGCCTCGAATCCGGGACTAGCGGGATCGGTGGGGACCCAGTACTTC. Translated, it gives CASNPGLAGSVGTQYF.

The rearrangement links TRBV28 to TRBJ1-1, with a tentative D call TRBD1 (5 bases). Germline V gene data show CDR1 as MDHEN and CDR2 as SYDVKM. This CDR3 contains 13 residues. The ends were cut back, 5 bases at V and 9 bases at J, with 16 bases in the middle. CDR3 sequence reads: CASSPPAGGKAFF. The CDR3 coding sequence is TGTGCCAGCAGTCCCCCGGCGGGGGGAAAAGCTTTCTTT.

The rearrangement links TRBV7-2 to TRBJ2-3, with 9 bases that match TRBD2. With 5 bases clipped from V and 0 bases from J, the junction kept 9 bases outside the gene matches. CDR1 is SGHTA and CDR2 is FQGNSA in the germline V gene. The CDR3 length is 17 residues. The CDR3 region has the DNA TGTGCCAGCAGCCCCCTTCGGACTAGCGCTAGCACAGATACGCAGTATTTT. It translates to CASSPLRTSASTDTQYF.

This chain links TRBV18 with TRBJ2-7; TRBD2 is a possible D gene (5 bases). The CDR3 has 12 amino acids. Trimming shortened V by 5 bases and J by 4 bases, and 9 bases separated the two germline ends. CDR1 and CDR2 from the germline V gene are KGHSH and LQKENI. CDR3 sequence (DNA): TGTGCCAGCTCAGGAGCGGAATACGAGCAGTACTTC. It is translated as CASSGAEYEQYF.